Listed below are T cell receptor beta chains from one sample, sequenced in a study of Ad26.COV2.S vaccination and SARS-CoV-2 variants. Assay used: immunoSEQ multiplex PCR; TCRdb lists only in-frame clones, some missing. The table shows over 400,000 clones, with 92% occurring only once. The input for sequencing was peripheral blood, taken in a trial of Ad26.COV2.S vaccine versus placebo. The receptor set was obtained from a person aged 18-65 years who received the Ad26.COV2.S COVID-19 vaccine or a placebo. The CDR3 runs from the conserved cysteine through the conserved F or W. Each record gives: V gene, J gene, D gene, clone size, CDR3 length, CDR3 protein, CDR3 DNA. The D gene is left open where the match is weak. Size values are once, few and many counts, or a class for expanded clones, and some rows have none.

TRBV4-3	TRBJ2-7	NA	NA	14	CASSQDVGYYEQYF	TGCGCCAGCAGCCAAGATGTGGGATACTACGAGCAGTACTTC
TRBV11-2	TRBJ1-3	NA	NA	14	CASSLGRSGNTIYF	TGTGCCAGCAGCTTGGGTCGTTCTGGAAACACCATATATTTT
TRBV18	TRBJ1-1	NA	NA	14	CASSRDTMNTEAFF	TGTGCCAGCTCACGGGACACGATGAACACTGAAGCTTTCTTT
TRBV7-2	TRBJ2-7	NA	NA	11	CASSLTGEQYF	TGTGCCAGCAGCTTAACAGGCGAGCAGTACTTC
TRBV7-9	TRBJ1-2	NA	once	12	CASSWQLYGYTF	TGTGCCAGCAGCTGGCAGCTCTATGGCTACACCTTC
TRBV4-1	TRBJ1-2	NA	NA	21	CASSQDQAYIGSFPARYGYTF	TGCGCCAGCAGCCAAGACCAAGCCTATATAGGCTCATTCCCCGCCAGGTATGGCTACACCTTC
TRBV6-5	TRBJ1-6	NA	NA	14	CASSRTDVNSPLHF	TGTGCCAGCAGCCGGACAGACGTTAATTCACCCCTCCACTTT
TRBV6-5	TRBJ2-3	NA	NA	14	CAARGRASTDTQYF	TGTGCCGCCCGGGGAAGGGCTAGCACAGATACGCAGTATTTT
TRBV5-6	TRBJ2-7	TRBD2	NA	13	CASSFSGGTEQYF	TGTGCCAGCAGCTTTAGCGGGGGCACCGAGCAGTACTTC
TRBV9	TRBJ2-1	NA	NA	16	CASSVAVTSTYNEQFF	TGTGCCAGCAGCGTAGCGGTGACTTCCACGTACAATGAGCAGTTCTTC
TRBV9	TRBJ1-2	NA	NA	12	CASVSQGYGYTF	TGTGCCAGCGTTTCTCAGGGCTATGGCTACACCTTC
TRBV27	TRBJ2-1	TRBD2	NA	17	CASSFRLAGGPANEQFF	TGTGCCAGCAGTTTTAGACTAGCGGGGGGGCCGGCCAATGAGCAGTTCTTC
TRBV10-1	TRBJ2-4	TRBD1	NA	14	CASSESKGANIQYF	TGCGCCAGCAGTGAGTCGAAGGGGGCGAACATTCAGTACTTC
TRBV19	TRBJ2-5	TRBD1	NA	15	CASSRTGGGEETQYF	TGTGCCAGTAGTAGGACAGGGGGAGGAGAAGAGACCCAGTACTTC
TRBV15	TRBJ1-2	TRBD1	NA	14	CATSKRQGNYGYTF	TGTGCCACCAGCAAGAGACAGGGCAACTATGGCTACACCTTC
TRBV5-5	TRBJ1-4	NA	NA	11	CASSSNEKLFF	TGTGCCAGCAGCTCCAATGAAAAACTGTTTTTT
TRBV28	TRBJ2-5	TRBD1	NA	16	CASSFRTGEGQETQYF	TGTGCCAGCAGTTTCAGGACAGGGGAGGGCCAAGAGACCCAGTACTTC
TRBV5-5	TRBJ2-3	TRBD2	NA	18	CASSLGLAGGPGRDTQYF	TGTGCCAGCAGCCTGGGACTAGCGGGGGGCCCCGGTCGAGATACGCAGTATTTT
TRBV30	TRBJ2-1	NA	NA	14	CACAGETFYNEQFF	TGTGCCTGTGCTGGCGAAACGTTCTACAATGAGCAGTTCTTC
TRBV15	TRBJ2-5	NA	NA	14	CATSSRGAGETQYF	TGTGCCACCAGCAGCCGGGGGGCAGGAGAGACCCAGTACTTC
TRBV4-3	TRBJ2-2	NA	NA	16	CASSQGGRVPTGELFF	TGCGCCAGCAGCCAAGGAGGCCGGGTCCCCACCGGGGAGCTGTTTTTT
TRBV14	TRBJ2-1	TRBD2	NA	13	CASSLLAGMEQFF	TGTGCCAGCAGCCTCCTAGCGGGGATGGAGCAGTTCTTC
TRBV20-1	TRBJ2-7	NA	NA	11	CSATAWVEQYF	TGCAGTGCTACGGCTTGGGTCGAGCAGTACTTC
TRBV5-8	TRBJ1-2	NA	NA	13	CASSSVSHYGYTF	TGTGCCAGCAGCTCGGTCAGTCACTATGGCTACACCTTC
TRBV5-5	TRBJ2-7	TRBD1	NA	16	CASSLPRDRGSYEQYF	TGTGCCAGCAGCCTACCCCGGGACAGGGGATCCTACGAGCAGTACTTC
TRBV27	TRBJ2-4	NA	NA	17	CASRGPKNQLAKNIQYF	TGTGCCAGCAGGGGACCCAAAAACCAACTAGCCAAAAACATTCAGTACTTC
TRBV5-6	TRBJ2-1	TRBD2	NA	15	CASSSGLAGYNEQFF	TGTGCCAGCAGCTCTGGACTAGCCGGTTACAATGAGCAGTTCTTC
TRBV4-3	TRBJ1-6	NA	NA	14	CASSQDTYNSPLHF	TGCGCCAGCAGCCAAGATACCTATAATTCACCCCTCCACTTT
TRBV5-4	TRBJ1-1	TRBD1	NA	16	CASSPGTGMRTTEAFF	TGTGCCAGCAGCCCCGGGACAGGGATGCGAACGACTGAAGCTTTCTTT
TRBV30	TRBJ1-1	TRBD1	NA	15	CAWRSAGGRHTEAFF	TGTGCCTGGAGGTCGGCAGGGGGTCGGCACACTGAAGCTTTCTTT
TRBV19	TRBJ1-3	NA	NA	15	CASSINGHSGNTIYF	TGTGCCAGTAGTATAAACGGACACTCTGGAAACACCATATATTTT
TRBV5-1	TRBJ2-7	NA	NA	14	CASSLGPRGSEQYF	TGCGCCAGCAGCTTGGGGCCCAGGGGTAGCGAGCAGTACTTC
TRBV3-1/TRBV3-2	TRBJ2-7	NA	NA	15	CASSPGVNRNYEQYF	TGTGCCAGCAGCCCAGGGGTTAATCGAAACTACGAGCAGTACTTC
TRBV7-9	TRBJ2-3	TRBD2	once	18	CASSLAQPSGASTDTQYF	TGTGCCAGCAGCTTAGCACAGCCTAGCGGGGCCTCCACAGATACGCAGTATTTT
TRBV4-3	TRBJ1-2	NA	NA	15	CASSQDLATVYGYTF	TGCGCCAGCAGCCAAGATTTGGCCACAGTCTATGGCTACACCTTC
TRBV9	TRBJ2-1	NA	NA	15	CASSVTGTAINEQFF	TGTGCCAGCAGCGTTACCGGGACCGCGATAAATGAGCAGTTCTTC
TRBV2	TRBJ2-6	TRBD2	NA	19	CASRTTSGGAGAGANVLTF	TGTGCCAGCAGGACGACTAGCGGGGGGGCAGGAGCTGGGGCCAACGTCCTGACTTTC
TRBV28	TRBJ1-5	TRBD1	NA	18	CASSLFWTGRIGNQPQHF	TGTGCCAGCAGTTTATTTTGGACAGGGCGAATCGGCAATCAGCCCCAGCATTTT
TRBV29-1	TRBJ2-5	NA	NA	16	CSVGGRSGTPEETQYF	TGCAGCGTCGGGGGACGCTCCGGGACCCCAGAGGAGACCCAGTACTTC
TRBV9	TRBJ2-1	NA	NA	17	CASSVGAGTSSYNEQFF	TGTGCCAGCAGCGTAGGCGCGGGGACGAGCTCCTACAATGAGCAGTTCTTC
TRBV3-1/TRBV3-2	TRBJ2-7	NA	once	14	CASSIPRSGSEQYF	TGTGCCAGCAGCATTCCTCGGTCGGGGTCCGAGCAGTACTTC
TRBV6-2/TRBV6-3	TRBJ2-4	NA	NA	12	CASSDYANYQYF	TGTGCCAGCAGTGACTACGCTAACTATCAGTACTTC
TRBV30	TRBJ1-2	NA	NA	13	CAWGIRLLYGYTF	TGTGCCTGGGGCATACGGTTACTTTATGGCTACACCTTC
TRBV7-6	TRBJ1-1	TRBD1	NA	14	CASSPWDSGTEAFF	TGTGCCAGCAGCCCATGGGACAGCGGGACTGAAGCTTTCTTT
TRBV5-1	TRBJ2-3	NA	once	15	CASSLVGFDTDTQYF	TGCGCCAGCAGCTTGGTGGGGTTCGACACAGATACGCAGTATTTT
TRBV19	TRBJ2-1	NA	NA	14	CASSMGGTYNEQFF	TGTGCCAGTAGTATGGGGGGAACCTACAATGAGCAGTTCTTC